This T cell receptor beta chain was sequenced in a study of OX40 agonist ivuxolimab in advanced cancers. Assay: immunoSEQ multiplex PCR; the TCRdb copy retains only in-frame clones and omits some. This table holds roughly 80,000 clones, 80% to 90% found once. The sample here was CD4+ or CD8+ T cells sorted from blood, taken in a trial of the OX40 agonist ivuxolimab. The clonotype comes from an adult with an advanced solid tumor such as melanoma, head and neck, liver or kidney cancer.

CDR3 in amino acids: CASSGGETNYGYTF. Written as DNA, the CDR3 is TGTGCCAGCAGTGGGGGGGAGACTAACTATGGCTACACCTTC. The J gene is TRBJ1-2, the V gene TRBV6-5; TRBD1 might be the D (5 bases). CDR1 is MNHEY, CDR2 SVGAGI, per germline. This CDR3 has 14 residues. V lost 5 bases and J 0 bases, leaving 10 bases between the germline ends.